A single sample gave rise to the 7 T cell receptor beta chains below, sequenced in a study of blood T cells in healthy people across ages. A sample-barcoded 5' primer and a J-beta primer mix were used in a second PCR of roughly 6 to 11 cycles. One entry per CDR3 protein results from TCRdb running MiXCR on the 5' RACE reads. The data contain over 1,500,000 distinct CDR3 sequences, roughly 50% of them singletons. Source material: blood. These receptors originate from a woman aged 35 to 49 in good health.

CDR3 amino acids: CASSRSGGYPDTQYF. The DNA for the CDR3 is TGTGCCAGCAGTCGCAGCGGGGGGTATCCAGATACGCAGTATTTT. This sequence joins TRBV5-8 and TRBJ2-3; the match to TRBD2 covers 9 bases. There are 15 residues in the CDR3. The ends lost 5 bases at V and 4 bases at J; junction bases unmatched: 8. The germline gives CDR1 SGHTS, CDR2 YDEGEE.

The V call is TRBV5-1, the J call TRBJ1-1, with D unclear. Germline loops: CDR1 SGHRS, CDR2 YFSETQ. V was clipped by 2 bases and J by 7 bases, with 12 bases between them. The CDR3 spans 13 residues. CDR3 loop: CASSLRGPDEAFF. CDR3 DNA: TGCGCCAGCAGCTTACGGGGTCCGGATGAAGCTTTCTTT.

The chain is built from TRBV27 and TRBJ2-5; no firm D call. TRBJ2-7 explains the end of the DNA better; the J call may be wrong. Germline CDR1 MNHEY, CDR2 SMNVEV (reference sequence). The CDR3 consists of 14 residues. The CDR3 is CASSPQESHYEQYF. CDR3 sequence (DNA): TGTGCCAGCAGTCCCCAAGAATCTCACTACGAGCAGTACTTC.

This chain uses TRBV7-2 with TRBJ2-7; 13 bases line up with TRBD2. The V gene's germline CDR1 is SGHTA and CDR2 FQGNSA. The V and J ends lost 1 base and 4 bases, in that order; junction bases with no gene match: 1. The CDR3 runs 15 residues. The CDR3 DNA follows: TGTGCCAGCAGCTTAGTGACTAGCGGGGGGTACGAGCAGTACTTC. Translating gives CASSLVTSGGYEQYF.

V and J are TRBV20-1 and TRBJ2-4; D is unresolved. Germline CDR1 reads DFQATT; CDR2 reads SNEGSKA (reference sequence). CDR3 length: 16 residues. V was shortened by 3 bases and J by 7 bases, with 22 bases between the two germline ends. The CDR3 region is CSASDSKDVPSNIQYF. CDR3 nucleotides: TGCAGTGCTAGCGACTCCAAGGACGTCCCGTCGAACATTCAGTACTTC.

The CDR3 protein is CASSLRGLAGLQETQYF. The CDR3 region has the DNA TGCGCCAGCAGCTTGCGGGGGCTAGCGGGCCTCCAAGAGACCCAGTACTTC. The gene calls are TRBV5-1 and TRBJ2-5; 8 nucleotides line up with TRBD2. V was clipped by 1 base and J by 1 base; unmatched bases: 9. The CDR3 length is 17 residues. Germline CDR1 and CDR2: SGHRS and YFSETQ.

Only a few counts were recorded for this clonotype. This chain joins TRBV20-1 and TRBJ2-7, with D tentatively TRBD1 (6 bases). The CDR3 is 14 amino acids. CDR1 and CDR2 from the germline V gene are DFQATT and SNEGSKA (reference sequence). V was cut by 5 bases and J by 1 base, with 15 bases left in between. The CDR3 coding sequence is TGCAGTGCTGGTATCAGGGGATATTCCTACGAGCAGTACTTC. Translated: CSAGIRGYSYEQYF.